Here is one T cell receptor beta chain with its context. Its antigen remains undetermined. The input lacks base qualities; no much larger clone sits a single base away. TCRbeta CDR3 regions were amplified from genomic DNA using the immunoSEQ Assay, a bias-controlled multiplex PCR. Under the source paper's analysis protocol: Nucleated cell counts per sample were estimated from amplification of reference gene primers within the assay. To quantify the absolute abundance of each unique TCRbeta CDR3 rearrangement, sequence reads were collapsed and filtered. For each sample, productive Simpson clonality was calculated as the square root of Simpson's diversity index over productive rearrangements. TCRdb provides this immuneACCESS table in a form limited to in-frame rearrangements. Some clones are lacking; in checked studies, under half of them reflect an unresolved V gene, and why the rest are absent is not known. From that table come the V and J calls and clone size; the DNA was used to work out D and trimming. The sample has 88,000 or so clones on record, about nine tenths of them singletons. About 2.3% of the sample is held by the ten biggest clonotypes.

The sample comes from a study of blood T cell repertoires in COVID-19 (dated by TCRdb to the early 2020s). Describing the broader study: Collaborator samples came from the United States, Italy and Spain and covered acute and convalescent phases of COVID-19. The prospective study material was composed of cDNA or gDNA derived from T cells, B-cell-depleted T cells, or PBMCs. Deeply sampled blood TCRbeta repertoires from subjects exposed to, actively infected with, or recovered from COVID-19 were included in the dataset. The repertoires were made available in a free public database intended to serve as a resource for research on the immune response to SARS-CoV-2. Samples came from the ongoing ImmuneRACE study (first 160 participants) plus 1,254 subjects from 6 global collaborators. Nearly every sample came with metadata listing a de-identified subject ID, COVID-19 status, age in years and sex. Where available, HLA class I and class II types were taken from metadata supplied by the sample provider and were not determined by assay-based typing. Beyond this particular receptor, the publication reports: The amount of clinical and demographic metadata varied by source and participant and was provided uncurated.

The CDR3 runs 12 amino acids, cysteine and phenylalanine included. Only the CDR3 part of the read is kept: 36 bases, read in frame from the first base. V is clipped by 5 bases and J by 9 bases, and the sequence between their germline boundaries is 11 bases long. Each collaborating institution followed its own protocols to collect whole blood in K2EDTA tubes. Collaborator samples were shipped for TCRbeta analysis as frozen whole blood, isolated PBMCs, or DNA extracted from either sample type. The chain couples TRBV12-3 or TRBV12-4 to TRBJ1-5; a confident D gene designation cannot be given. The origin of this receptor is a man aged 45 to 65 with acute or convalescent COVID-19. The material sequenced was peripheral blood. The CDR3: CASSPTLWPQHF. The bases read TGTGCCAGCAGTCCAACTCTGTGGCCCCAGCATTTT.